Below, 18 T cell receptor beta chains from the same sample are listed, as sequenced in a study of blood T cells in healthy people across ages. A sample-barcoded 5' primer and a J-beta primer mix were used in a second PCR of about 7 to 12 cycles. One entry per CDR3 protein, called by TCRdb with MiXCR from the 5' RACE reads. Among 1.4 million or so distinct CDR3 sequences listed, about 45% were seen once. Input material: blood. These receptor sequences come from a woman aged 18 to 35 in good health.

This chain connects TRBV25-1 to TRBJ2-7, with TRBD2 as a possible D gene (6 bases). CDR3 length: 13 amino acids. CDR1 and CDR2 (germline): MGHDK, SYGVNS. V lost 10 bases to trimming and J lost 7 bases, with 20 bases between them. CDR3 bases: TGTGCCACCCAGGGAGGCAGTTCCAGGGAGCAGTACTTC. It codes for CATQGGSSREQYF.

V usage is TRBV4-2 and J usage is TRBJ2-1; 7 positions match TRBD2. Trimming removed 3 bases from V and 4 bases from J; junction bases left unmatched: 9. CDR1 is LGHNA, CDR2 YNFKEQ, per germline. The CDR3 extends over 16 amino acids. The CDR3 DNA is TGTGCCAGCAGCCACGGGACTATCGGGAGATACAATGAGCAGTTCTTC. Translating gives CASSHGTIGRYNEQFF.

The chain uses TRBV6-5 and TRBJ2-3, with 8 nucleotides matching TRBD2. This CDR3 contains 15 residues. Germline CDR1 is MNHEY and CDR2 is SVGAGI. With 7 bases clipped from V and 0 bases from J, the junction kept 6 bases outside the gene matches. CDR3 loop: CASTNGGASTDTQYF. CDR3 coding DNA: TGTGCCAGCACCAACGGGGGGGCTAGCACAGATACGCAGTATTTT.

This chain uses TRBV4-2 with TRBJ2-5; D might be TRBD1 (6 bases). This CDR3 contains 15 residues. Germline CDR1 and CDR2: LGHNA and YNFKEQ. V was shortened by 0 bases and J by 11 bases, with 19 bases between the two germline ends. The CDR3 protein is CASSQERQGYDEQYF. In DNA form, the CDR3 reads TGTGCCAGCAGCCAAGAGCGCCAGGGGTATGATGAGCAGTACTTC.

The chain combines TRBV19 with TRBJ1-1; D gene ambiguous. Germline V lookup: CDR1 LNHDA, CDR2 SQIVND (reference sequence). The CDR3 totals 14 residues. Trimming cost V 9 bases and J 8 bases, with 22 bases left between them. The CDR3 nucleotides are TGTGCCAGCGAAAACCAAGCCGGACGGCGAGAAGCTTTCTTT. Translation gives CASENQAGRREAFF.

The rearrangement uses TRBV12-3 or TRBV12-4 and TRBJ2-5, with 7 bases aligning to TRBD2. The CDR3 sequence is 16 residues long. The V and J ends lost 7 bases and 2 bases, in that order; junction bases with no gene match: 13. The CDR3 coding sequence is TGTGCCAGCACCTCTTCCCGGGACTACCCACAAGAGACCCAGTACTTC. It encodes CASTSSRDYPQETQYF.

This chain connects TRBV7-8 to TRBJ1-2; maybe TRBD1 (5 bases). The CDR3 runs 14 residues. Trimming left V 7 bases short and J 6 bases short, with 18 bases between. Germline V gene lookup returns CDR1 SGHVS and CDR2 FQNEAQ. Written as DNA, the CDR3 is TGTGCCAGCACCGGCTGGAGGGACGGTAATGGCTACACCTTC. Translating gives CASTGWRDGNGYTF.

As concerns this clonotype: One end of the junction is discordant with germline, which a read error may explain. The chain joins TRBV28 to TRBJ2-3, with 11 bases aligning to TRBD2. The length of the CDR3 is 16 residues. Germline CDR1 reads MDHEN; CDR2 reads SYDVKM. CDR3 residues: CASSGTSGSRTDAQYF. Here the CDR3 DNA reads TGTGCCAGCAGTGGGACTAGCGGATCAAGGACAGATGCGCAGTATTTT.

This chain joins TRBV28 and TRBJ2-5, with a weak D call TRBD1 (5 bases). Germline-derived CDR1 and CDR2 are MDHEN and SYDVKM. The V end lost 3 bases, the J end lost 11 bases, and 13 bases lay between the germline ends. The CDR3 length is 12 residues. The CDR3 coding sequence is TGTGCCAGCAGTTTCCTTCAGGGTGAGCAGTACTTC. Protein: CASSFLQGEQYF.

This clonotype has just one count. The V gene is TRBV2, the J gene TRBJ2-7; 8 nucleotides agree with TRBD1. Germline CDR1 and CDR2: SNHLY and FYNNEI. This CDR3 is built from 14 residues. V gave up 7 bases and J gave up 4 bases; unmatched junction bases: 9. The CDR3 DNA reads TGTGCCAGCATAGGGGACAGGATTATATACGAGCAGTACTTC. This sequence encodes CASIGDRIIYEQYF. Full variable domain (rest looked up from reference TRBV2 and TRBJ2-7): EPEVTQTPSHQVTQMGQEVILRCVPISNHLYFYWYRQILGQKVEFLVSFYNNEISEKSEIFDDQFSVERPDGSNFTLKIRSTKLEDSAMYFCASIGDRIIYEQYFGPGTRLTVT.

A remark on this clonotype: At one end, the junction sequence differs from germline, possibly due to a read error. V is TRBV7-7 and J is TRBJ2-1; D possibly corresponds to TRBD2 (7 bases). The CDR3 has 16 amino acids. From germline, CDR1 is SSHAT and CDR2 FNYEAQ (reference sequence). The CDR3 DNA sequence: TGTGCTAGCAGCTTAGACGTGGGGGGGCCGTACAATGAGCAGTTCTTC. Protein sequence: CASSLDVGGPYNEQFF.

This chain's CDR3 is CSAADGRFGLITYEQYF. The DNA for the CDR3 is TGCAGTGCGGCGGACGGCCGCTTCGGGCTTATTACCTACGAGCAGTACTTC. The rearrangement joins TRBV20-1 to TRBJ2-7; D call uncertain. Germline-derived CDR1 and CDR2 are DFQATT and SNEGSKA (reference sequence). V was shortened by 6 bases and J by 2 bases, with 26 bases between the two germline ends. CDR3 length equals 17 residues.

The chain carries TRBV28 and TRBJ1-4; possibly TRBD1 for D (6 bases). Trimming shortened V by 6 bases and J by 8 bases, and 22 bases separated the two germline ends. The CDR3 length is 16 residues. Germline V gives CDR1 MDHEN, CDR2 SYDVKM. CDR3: CASRSNLLGGREKLFF. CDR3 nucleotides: TGTGCCAGCAGGTCGAATCTGTTAGGGGGTAGAGAAAAACTGTTTTTT.

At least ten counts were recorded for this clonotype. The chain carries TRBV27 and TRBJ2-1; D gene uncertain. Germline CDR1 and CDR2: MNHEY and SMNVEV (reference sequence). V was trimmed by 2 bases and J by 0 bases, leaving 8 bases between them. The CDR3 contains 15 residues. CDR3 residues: CASSLRKSSYNEQFF. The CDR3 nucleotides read TGTGCCAGCAGTTTAAGGAAGAGCTCCTACAATGAGCAGTTCTTC.

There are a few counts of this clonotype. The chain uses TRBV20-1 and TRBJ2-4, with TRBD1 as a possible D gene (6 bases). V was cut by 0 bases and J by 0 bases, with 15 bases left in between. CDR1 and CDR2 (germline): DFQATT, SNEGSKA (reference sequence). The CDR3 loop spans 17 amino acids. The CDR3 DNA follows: TGCAGTGCTAGAGATCCAACAGGGAATGTAGCCAAAAACATTCAGTACTTC. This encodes CSARDPTGNVAKNIQYF.

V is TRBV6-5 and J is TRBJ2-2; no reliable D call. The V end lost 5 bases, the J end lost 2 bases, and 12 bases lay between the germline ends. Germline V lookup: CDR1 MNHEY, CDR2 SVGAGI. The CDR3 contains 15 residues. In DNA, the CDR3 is TGTGCCAGCAGTACTCTCATGCGAAACACCGGGGAGCTGTTTTTT. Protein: CASSTLMRNTGELFF.

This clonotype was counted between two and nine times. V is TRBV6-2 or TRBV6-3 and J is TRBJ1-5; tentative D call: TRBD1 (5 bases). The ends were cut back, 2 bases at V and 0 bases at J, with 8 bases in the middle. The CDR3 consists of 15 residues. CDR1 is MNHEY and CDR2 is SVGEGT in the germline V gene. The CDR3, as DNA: TGTGCCAGCAGTTACGGCGGGGGTAGCAATCAGCCCCAGCATTTT. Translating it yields CASSYGGGSNQPQHF.

The CDR3 reads CASSYGSGGRTDTQYF. The CDR3 DNA reads TGTGCCAGCAGTTACGGGAGCGGGGGCCGCACAGATACGCAGTATTTT. The chain carries TRBV6-2 or TRBV6-3 and TRBJ2-3; 8 nucleotides match TRBD2. Germline V CDR1 and CDR2: MNHEY, SVGEGT. The V and J ends lost 2 bases and 1 base, in that order; junction bases with no gene match: 5. The CDR3 length is 16 residues.